Shown below are 23 T cell receptor beta chains from a single sample sequenced in a study of tumor-infiltrating lymphocytes in localized non-small cell lung cancer. TCRdb keeps only in-frame clones here, not all; method: immunoSEQ multiplex PCR. The sample records about 12,000 clones, approximately 85% being singletons. Material for sequencing was uninvolved lung tissue not adjacent to the tumor. The receptor source for this set is a human donor with non-small cell lung cancer.

This clone is a singleton in its sample. The chain uses TRBV30 and TRBJ2-7, with TRBD1 as a possible D gene (5 bases). Germline values: CDR1 GTSNPN, CDR2 SVGIG (reference sequence). The CDR3 is made up of 14 amino acids. Trimming pared 7 bases from V and 0 bases from J, leaving 16 bases between. This CDR3 reads CAFRRAASSYEQYF. DNA for the CDR3: TGTGCCTTTCGCAGGGCGGCTAGCTCCTACGAGCAGTACTTC.

The V gene is TRBV5-1, the J gene TRBJ1-2, with TRBD1 matching 8 bases. The CDR3 runs 13 residues. Germline CDR1 reads SGHRS; CDR2 reads YFSETQ. V shed 1 base, J shed 8 bases, and the junction held 4 bases outside the gene matches. The DNA of the CDR3 is TGCGCCAGCAGCTTGCAGGGGGCGAACGGCTACACCTTC. This codes for CASSLQGANGYTF.

This chain joins TRBV2 and TRBJ2-1; TRBD2 matches at 10 bases. V was pared by 6 bases and J by 2 bases, with 4 bases of the junction left unmatched. The CDR3 extends over 15 amino acids. From germline, CDR1 is SNHLY and CDR2 FYNNEI. Here the CDR3 DNA reads TGTGCCAGCAGGGAGCGGGAGGGCACCTACAATGAGCAGTTCTTC. It encodes CASREREGTYNEQFF.

This clone has just one count. J is TRBJ1-6 and V is TRBV6-5, with 7 bases identical to TRBD1. V lost 2 bases, J lost 5 bases, and 3 bases stayed unmatched. The germline gives CDR1 MNHEY, CDR2 SVGAGI. The CDR3 loop spans 15 amino acids. CDR3 nucleotides: TGTGCCAGCAGTTACCAGGGGGTCAATAATTCACCCCTCCACTTT. Protein sequence: CASSYQGVNNSPLHF.

The chain is built from TRBV5-1 and TRBJ1-2, with 9 positions matching TRBD1. With V trimmed by 2 bases and J by 6 bases, 2 bases remained unmatched. The CDR3 runs 13 residues. The germline CDR1 and CDR2 sequences are SGHRS and YFSETQ. CDR3 residues: CASSFRDRDGYTF. The CDR3 bases are TGCGCCAGCAGCTTTCGGGACAGGGATGGCTACACCTTC.

The V gene is TRBV7-9, the J gene TRBJ2-5, with D perhaps matching TRBD1 or TRBD2 (5 bases each). The V end was cut by 5 bases, the J end by 2 bases, with 15 bases between. The germline V gene has CDR1 SEHNR and CDR2 FQNEAQ (reference sequence). The CDR3 runs 15 residues. CDR3 bases: TGTGCCAGCAGCCCTCCGGGACGGATACAAGAGACCCAGTACTTC. Its translation is CASSPPGRIQETQYF.

V and J are TRBV15 and TRBJ1-4; tentative D call: TRBD1 (6 bases). V gave up 5 bases and J gave up 7 bases, with 14 bases separating them. The CDR3 loop spans 14 amino acids. The V gene's germline CDR1 is LNHNV and CDR2 YYDKDF (reference sequence). CDR3 region: CATSVMGAGEKLFF. In DNA, the CDR3 is TGTGCCACCAGCGTGATGGGGGCCGGTGAAAAACTGTTTTTT.

This clone was seen just once. The genes are TRBV18 and TRBJ1-1, with D uncertain. The V gene lost 4 bases and the J gene lost 2 bases, with 8 bases spanning the gap. CDR1 KGHSH and CDR2 LQKENI come from the germline V gene. The CDR3 spans 13 residues. The CDR3 DNA reads TGTGCCAGCTCACAGGACCTCAACACTGAAGCTTTCTTT. It codes for CASSQDLNTEAFF.

V usage is TRBV9 and J usage is TRBJ2-7, with D hard to call. V was cut by 0 bases and J by 1 base, with 5 bases left in between. The germline CDR1 and CDR2 sequences are SGDLS and YYNGEE. The CDR3 extends over 13 amino acids. The CDR3 nucleotides are TGTGCCAGCAGCGTAGGTCTTTCCTACGAGCAGTACTTC. Residues: CASSVGLSYEQYF.

The chain is built from TRBV11-2 and TRBJ2-2; D is uncertain. The CDR3 is made up of 14 amino acids. Germline V lookup: CDR1 SGHAT, CDR2 FQNNGV. The V and J ends lost 3 bases and 1 base respectively, with 6 bases between them. CDR3 bases: TGTGCCAGCAGCTTCCAAAGGAACACCGGGGAGCTGTTTTTT. Protein product: CASSFQRNTGELFF. Drawing the rest from reference TRBV11-2 and TRBJ2-2, the complete variable domain is EAGVAQSPRYKIIEKRQSVAFWCNPISGHATLYWYQQILGQGPKLLIQFQNNGVVDDSQLPKDRFSAERLKGVDSTLKIQPAKLEDSAVYLCASSFQRNTGELFFGEGSRLTVL.

The V and J genes are TRBV5-1 and TRBJ1-1, with D tentatively TRBD1 (6 bases). V lost 4 bases, J lost 0 bases, and 13 bases lay in between. Germline CDR1 is SGHRS and CDR2 is YFSETQ. The CDR3 covers 15 residues. DNA for the CDR3: TGCGCCAGCAGCCCCGGACAGAGCATGAACACTGAAGCTTTCTTT. Protein sequence: CASSPGQSMNTEAFF.

The gene calls are TRBV27 and TRBJ2-3; possibly TRBD1 or TRBD2 for D (5 bases each). The CDR3 length is 17 residues. The V end lost 7 bases, the J end lost 0 bases, and 20 bases lay between the germline ends. Germline CDR1 MNHEY, CDR2 SMNVEV (reference sequence). The CDR3 is CASINIRDPYSTDTQYF. The CDR3 DNA reads TGTGCCAGCATCAACATTCGGGACCCTTACAGCACAGATACGCAGTATTTT.

This chain uses TRBV29-1 with TRBJ2-3; the match to TRBD2 covers 14 bases. This CDR3 contains 14 residues. The V gene end was trimmed by 5 bases and the J gene end by 15 bases; junction bases not matched to a gene: 13. Looked up from germline, CDR1 is SQVTM and CDR2 is ANQGSEA. The CDR3 region is CSVSSGLAGEPQYF. CDR3 DNA sequence: TGCAGCGTTAGTTCGGGACTAGCGGGAGAGCCCCAATATTTT.

This clone was picked up one time. CDR3 residues: CASSRGISGNTIYF. CDR3 coding DNA: TGTGCCAGCTCACGGGGAATCTCTGGAAACACCATATATTTT. The V and J genes are TRBV18 and TRBJ1-3; D remains ambiguous. Deletions cut 4 bases from V and 0 bases from J, with 7 bases between. This CDR3 has 14 amino acids. Germline CDR1 KGHSH, CDR2 LQKENI. The full variable domain, completed using reference TRBV18 and TRBJ1-3, is NAGVMQNPRHLVRRRGQEARLRCSPMKGHSHVYWYRQLPEEGLKFMVYLQKENIIDESGMPKERFSAEFPKEGPSILRIQQVVRGDSAAYFCASSRGISGNTIYFGEGSWLTVV.

The chain carries TRBV5-4 and TRBJ1-4, with a possible D match to TRBD1 (6 bases). Germline values: CDR1 SGHNT, CDR2 YYREEE (reference sequence). This CDR3 spans 13 amino acids. The V end was cut by 1 base, the J end by 8 bases, with 9 bases between. The CDR3 sequence is CASSLTGREKLFF. The CDR3 nucleotides are TGTGCCAGCAGCTTGACAGGGAGGGAAAAACTGTTTTTT.

The rearrangement uses TRBV18 and TRBJ2-5; 8 bases are a match to TRBD1. The CDR3 contains 16 residues. Germline CDR1 is KGHSH and CDR2 is LQKENI. The trim removed 6 bases at V and 1 base at J, leaving 10 bases unmatched. CDR3 bases: TGTGCCAGCTCCCTCGGACAGGGAGGTCGCCAAGAGACCCAGTACTTC. Protein: CASSLGQGGRQETQYF.

The V and J genes are TRBV9 and TRBJ1-1, with unresolved D. Germline CDR1 is SGDLS and CDR2 is YYNGEE. The V and J ends lost 0 bases and 1 base respectively, with 7 bases between them. The CDR3 totals 14 residues. The chain's CDR3 is CASSVGDRNTEAFF. The CDR3 region has the DNA TGTGCCAGCAGCGTAGGTGATCGGAACACTGAAGCTTTCTTT. Filled out from reference TRBV9 and TRBJ1-1, the complete variable domain reads DSGVTQTPKHLITATGQRVTLRCSPRSGDLSVYWYQQSLDQGLQFLIQYYNGEERAKGNILERFSAQQFPDLHSELNLSSLELGDSALYFCASSVGDRNTEAFFGQGTRLTVV.

V and J are TRBV5-1 and TRBJ2-3; 12 bases fit TRBD2. CDR3 length: 14 residues. CDR1 is SGHRS and CDR2 is YFSETQ in the germline V gene. The V segment lost 1 base and the J segment 6 bases; nucleotides outside the gene matches: 0. The CDR3 nucleotides are TGCGCCAGCAGCTTGACTAGCGGGGGGGATACGCAGTATTTT. Its translation is CASSLTSGGDTQYF.

V gene TRBV6-6 combines with J gene TRBJ1-4; D possibly corresponds to TRBD1 (5 bases). Trimming stripped 8 bases from V and 10 bases from J, with 17 bases between. The CDR3 has 13 amino acids. Per germline, CDR1 MNHNY and CDR2 SVGAGI (reference sequence). The CDR3: CASHQGSSAKLFF. In DNA, the CDR3 is TGTGCCAGCCATCAGGGAAGTAGCGCAAAACTGTTTTTT.

This clone has just one count. The J gene is TRBJ1-5, the V gene TRBV19; possible D gene TRBD1, 5 bases. V was shortened by 4 bases and J by 1 base, with 11 bases between the two germline ends. Germline V gene sequence: CDR1 LNHDA, CDR2 SQIVND (reference sequence). The CDR3 runs to 15 residues. CDR3 nucleotide sequence: TGTGCCAGTAGTACAGGGAAGCGAAGCAATCAGCCCCAGCATTTT. Protein product: CASSTGKRSNQPQHF. The full variable domain, rest sourced from reference TRBV19 and TRBJ1-5, is DGGITQSPKYLFRKEGQNVTLSCEQNLNHDAMYWYRQDPGQGLRLIYYSQIVNDFQKGDIAEGYSVSREKKESFPLTVTSAQKNPTAFYLCASSTGKRSNQPQHFGDGTRLSIL.

V gene TRBV28 combines with J gene TRBJ1-5; 7 bases align to TRBD1. The germline gives CDR1 MDHEN, CDR2 SYDVKM. V shed 10 bases, J shed 1 base, and the junction held 7 bases outside the gene matches. CDR3 length: 14 residues. The CDR3 region has the DNA TGTGCCACCTCCTCAGGGGGGAGCAATCAGCCCCAGCATTTT. Encoded protein: CATSSGGSNQPQHF.

The chain carries TRBV10-3 and TRBJ2-1, with TRBD2 as a possible D gene (5 bases). Deletions cut 3 bases from V and 6 bases from J, with 6 bases between. The CDR3 extends over 12 amino acids. Germline loops: CDR1 ENHRY, CDR2 SYGVKD. The CDR3 DNA follows: TGTGCCATCAGTGAACGGGGCAATGAGCAGTTCTTC. Encoded protein: CAISERGNEQFF.

The rearrangement joins TRBV18 to TRBJ2-7, with 8 bases lining up with TRBD1. CDR1 KGHSH and CDR2 LQKENI come from the germline V gene. V shed 6 bases and J 3 bases; nucleotides not matched to a gene: 4. CDR3 length equals 13 residues. The CDR3: CASSRDRLYEQYF. CDR3 DNA: TGTGCCAGCTCGCGGGACAGGCTCTACGAGCAGTACTTC.